These 8 T cell receptor beta chains were sequenced from one sample in a study of shared clonotypes between healthy human individuals. Positively selected for CCR7, the CD45RO-negative cells used as naive CD8 cells excluded terminally differentiated effector memory CD45RA+ cells. Method: immunoSEQ multiplex PCR; TCRdb's copy keeps in-frame clones and lacks some. This table holds about 1,900,000 clones, about 95% found once. The sample was naive CD8+ T cells sorted from blood. The source is a man in his late teens or twenties in good health.

The chain links TRBV4-3 to TRBJ2-5; 9 bases are a match to TRBD1. Germline V gene data show CDR1 as LGHNA and CDR2 as YSLEER. CDR3 length equals 16 residues. The ends lost 0 bases at V and 5 bases at J; junction bases unmatched: 7. The CDR3 protein is CASSQDGGQGIETQYF. The CDR3 DNA reads as TGCGCCAGCAGCCAAGATGGGGGACAGGGAATTGAGACCCAGTACTTC.

The rearrangement links TRBV27 to TRBJ2-2; 7 nucleotides align to TRBD1. There are 17 residues in the CDR3. Losses at the gene ends were 1 base for V and 0 bases for J; bases not matched to a gene: 5. The V gene's germline CDR1 is MNHEY and CDR2 SMNVEV (reference sequence). The CDR3 reads CASSLFPTGSNTGELFF. The CDR3, as DNA: TGTGCCAGCAGTTTATTCCCGACAGGGTCGAACACCGGGGAGCTGTTTTTT.

The rearrangement joins TRBV30 to TRBJ1-1; D is perhaps TRBD1 (5 bases). Trimming took 4 bases from V and 5 from J, leaving 14 bases between them. The CDR3 runs to 13 residues. Germline loops: CDR1 GTSNPN, CDR2 SVGIG (reference sequence). CDR3 DNA: TGTGCCTGGACCCAAGGGGTGGGGACTGAAGCTTTCTTT. Protein sequence: CAWTQGVGTEAFF.

The chain is built from TRBV11-2 and TRBJ1-6; 11 bases are shared with TRBD1. Germline V CDR1 and CDR2: SGHAT, FQNNGV. Unmatched junction bases numbered 3, after V lost 0 bases and J lost 8 bases. This CDR3 spans 16 amino acids. The CDR3, as DNA: TGTGCCAGCAGCTTAGATGGGGACAGGGGGTATTCACCCCTCCACTTT. Encoded protein: CASSLDGDRGYSPLHF.

This chain links TRBV29-1 with TRBJ1-3; a weak D match, TRBD1 (5 bases). From germline, CDR1 is SQVTM and CDR2 ANQGSEA. This CDR3 has 14 residues. The germline V and J ends were trimmed by 4 bases and 3 bases, with 13 bases remaining between them. CDR3 DNA: TGCAGCGTTGTCGACAGTGGCATTGGAAACACCATATATTTT. It codes for CSVVDSGIGNTIYF.

This chain connects TRBV11-2 to TRBJ2-7, with D unresolved. Germline CDR1 SGHAT, CDR2 FQNNGV. This CDR3 contains 14 residues. Trimming removed 4 bases at V and 5 bases at J, with 15 bases between. The chain's CDR3 is CASSSLTRKHEQYF. Written as DNA, the CDR3 is TGTGCCAGCAGCTCCTTGACACGAAAGCACGAGCAGTACTTC. The complete variable domain, with remaining parts taken from reference TRBV11-2 and TRBJ2-7, reads EAGVAQSPRYKIIEKRQSVAFWCNPISGHATLYWYQQILGQGPKLLIQFQNNGVVDDSQLPKDRFSAERLKGVDSTLKIQPAKLEDSAVYLCASSSLTRKHEQYFGPGTRLTVT.

This clone was detected only once. The chain is built from TRBV13 and TRBJ2-3; perhaps TRBD2 as D (5 bases). Germline V lookup: CDR1 PRHDT, CDR2 FYEKMQ (reference sequence). Deletions cut 4 bases from V and 4 bases from J, with 15 bases between. This CDR3 spans 15 amino acids. CDR3 coding DNA: TGTGCCAGCAGCTCCGACGGGGAAGCGCCAGATACGCAGTATTTT. Translating gives CASSSDGEAPDTQYF.

This clone is a singleton in its sample. CDR3 loop: CASSFWTSGGQQYF. The DNA for the CDR3 is TGTGCCAGCAGCTTTTGGACTAGCGGGGGACAACAGTACTTC. The V gene is TRBV11-2, the J gene TRBJ2-7, with 13 bases lining up with TRBD2. The CDR3 runs 14 residues. Losses at the gene ends were 3 bases for V and 10 bases for J; bases not matched to a gene: 6. Germline CDR1 reads SGHAT; CDR2 reads FQNNGV.